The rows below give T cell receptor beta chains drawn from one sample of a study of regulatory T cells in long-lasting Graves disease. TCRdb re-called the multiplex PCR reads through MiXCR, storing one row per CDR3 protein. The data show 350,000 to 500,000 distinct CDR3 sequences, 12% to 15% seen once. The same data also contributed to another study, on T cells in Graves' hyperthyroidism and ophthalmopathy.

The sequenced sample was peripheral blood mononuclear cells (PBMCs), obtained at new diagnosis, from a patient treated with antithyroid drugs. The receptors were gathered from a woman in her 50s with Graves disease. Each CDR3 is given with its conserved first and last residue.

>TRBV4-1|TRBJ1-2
CASSQDRLVTF
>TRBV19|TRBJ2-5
CASSTGTVETQYF
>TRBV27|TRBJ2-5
CASSPPGRRGETQYF
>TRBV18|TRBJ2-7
CASSPNGRAHYEQYF
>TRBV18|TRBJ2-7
CASSPTSGTGGVEQYF
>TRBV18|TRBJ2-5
CASSPYLPTEETQYF
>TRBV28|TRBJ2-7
CASRGVISYEQYF
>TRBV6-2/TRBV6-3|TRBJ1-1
CASSDGQHTEAFF
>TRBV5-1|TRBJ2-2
CASSFGPDSTGELFF
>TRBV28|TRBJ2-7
CASRRGDRALWDEQYF
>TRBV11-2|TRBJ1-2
CASSLDTTDYYGYTF
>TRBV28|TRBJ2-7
CASGTGGYEQYF
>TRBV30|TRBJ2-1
CAWSVGLEGSNEQFF
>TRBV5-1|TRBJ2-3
CASSFAQGARLTDTQYF
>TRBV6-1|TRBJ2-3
CASSDLGDAPVDTQYF
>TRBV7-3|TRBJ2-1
CASSLAQGHYNEQFF
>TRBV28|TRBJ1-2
CASSPRSRLGYGHTF
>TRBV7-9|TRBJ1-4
CASSPLAGAQEKLFF
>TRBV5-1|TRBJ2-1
CASSLAVREDYNEQFF
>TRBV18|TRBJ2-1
CASSRGGLAGPNEQFF
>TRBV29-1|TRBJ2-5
CSVRPSETQYF
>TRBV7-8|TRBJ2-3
CASSLAFGTGGESDTQYF
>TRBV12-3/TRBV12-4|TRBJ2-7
CANSFGPQDSSYEQYF
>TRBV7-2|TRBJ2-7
CASSRHGTSGTYEQYF
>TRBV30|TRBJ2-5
CAWTPPTGPQETQYF
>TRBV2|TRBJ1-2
CASTRRGGFGYTF
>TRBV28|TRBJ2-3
CASSSGPSSDNTDTQYF
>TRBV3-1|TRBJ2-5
CASSERTGGETQYF
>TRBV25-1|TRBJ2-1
CASSEPGQGKNEQFF
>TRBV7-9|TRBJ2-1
CASQRAGGTSAANEQFF
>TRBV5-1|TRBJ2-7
CASSLVVPRTYEQYF
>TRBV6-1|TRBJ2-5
CASSDRDTGMETQYF
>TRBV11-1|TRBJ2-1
CASSPRGILDEQFF
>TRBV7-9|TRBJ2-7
CASSLVGDNEQYF
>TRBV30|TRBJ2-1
CAWSVNTNEQFF
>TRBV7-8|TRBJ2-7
CASTLHGQIYEQYF
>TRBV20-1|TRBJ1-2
CSAVRTAGGYGYTF
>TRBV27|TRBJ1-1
CASNGMNTEAFF
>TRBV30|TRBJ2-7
CAWSVIPAGGRSYEQYF
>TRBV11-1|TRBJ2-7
CASSQDISYEQYF
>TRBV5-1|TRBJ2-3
CASSLGVAGITYTQYF
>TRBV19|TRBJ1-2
CATAPNSQGNGYTF
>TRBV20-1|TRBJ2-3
CSARWGVGDTQYF
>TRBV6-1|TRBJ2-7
CASNRGTDYEQYF
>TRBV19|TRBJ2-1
CASSIGIYNEQFF
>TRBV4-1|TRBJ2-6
CASSHRDSLIFSGANVLTF